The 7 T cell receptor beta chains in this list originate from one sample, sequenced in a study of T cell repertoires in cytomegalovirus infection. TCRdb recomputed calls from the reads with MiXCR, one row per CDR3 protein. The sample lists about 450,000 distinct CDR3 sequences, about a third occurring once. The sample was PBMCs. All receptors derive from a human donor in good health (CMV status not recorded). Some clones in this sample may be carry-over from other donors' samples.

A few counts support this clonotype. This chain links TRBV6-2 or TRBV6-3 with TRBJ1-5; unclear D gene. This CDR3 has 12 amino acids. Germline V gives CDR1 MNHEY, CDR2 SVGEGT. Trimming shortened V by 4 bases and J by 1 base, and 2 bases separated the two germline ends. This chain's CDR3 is CASSWSNQPQHF. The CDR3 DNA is TGTGCCAGCAGTTGGAGCAATCAGCCCCAGCATTTT.

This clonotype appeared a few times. This chain's CDR3 is CSALYVGGRDTEAFF. The CDR3 region has the DNA TGCAGTGCCTTATACGTGGGGGGCCGGGACACTGAAGCTTTCTTT. V gene TRBV20-1 combines with J gene TRBJ1-1; D may be TRBD1 (6 bases). The CDR3 is made up of 15 amino acids. V lost 6 bases, J lost 3 bases, and 20 bases lay in between. Germline V gives CDR1 DFQATT, CDR2 SNEGSKA (reference sequence).

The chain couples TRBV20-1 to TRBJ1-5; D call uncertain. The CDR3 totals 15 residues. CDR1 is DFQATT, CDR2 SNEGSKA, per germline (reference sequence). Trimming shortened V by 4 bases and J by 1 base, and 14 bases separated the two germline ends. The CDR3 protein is CSAKAGDRSNQPQHF. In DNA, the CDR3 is TGCAGTGCTAAGGCCGGGGATCGGAGCAATCAGCCCCAGCATTTT.

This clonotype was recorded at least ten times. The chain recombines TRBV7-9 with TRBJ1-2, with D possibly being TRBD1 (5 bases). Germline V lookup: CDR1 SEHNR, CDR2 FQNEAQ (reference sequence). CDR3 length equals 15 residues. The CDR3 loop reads CATTPQGKRDYGYTF. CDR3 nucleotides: TGTGCTACCACCCCTCAGGGAAAGAGGGACTATGGCTACACCTTC.

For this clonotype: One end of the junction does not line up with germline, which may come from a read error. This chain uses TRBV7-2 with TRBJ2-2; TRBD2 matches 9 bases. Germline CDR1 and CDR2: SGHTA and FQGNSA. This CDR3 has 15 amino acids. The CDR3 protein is CVSSYRTSDTGELFF. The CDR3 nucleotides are TGTGTCAGCAGCTATCGGACTAGCGACACCGGGGAGCTGTTTTTT. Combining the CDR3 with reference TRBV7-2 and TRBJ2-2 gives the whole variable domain GAGVSQSPSNKVTEKGKDVELRCDPISGHTALYWYRQSLGQGLEFLIYFQGNSAPDKSGLPSDRFSAERTGGSVSTLTIQRTQQEDSAVYLCVSSYRTSDTGELFFGEGSRLTVL.

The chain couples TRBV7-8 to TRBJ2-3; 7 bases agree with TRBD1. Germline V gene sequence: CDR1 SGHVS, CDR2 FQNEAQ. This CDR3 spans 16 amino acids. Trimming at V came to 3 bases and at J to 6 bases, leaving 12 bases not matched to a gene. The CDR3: CASSFLWTGRGDTQYF. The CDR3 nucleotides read TGTGCCAGCAGCTTTCTCTGGACAGGCAGGGGGGATACGCAGTATTTT.

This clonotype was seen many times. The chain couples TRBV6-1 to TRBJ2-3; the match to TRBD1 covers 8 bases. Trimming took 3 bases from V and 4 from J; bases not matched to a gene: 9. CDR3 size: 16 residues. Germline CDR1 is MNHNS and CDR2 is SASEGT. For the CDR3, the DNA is TGTGCCAGCAGTGAGGCACACGGGACAGGCGCAGATACGCAGTATTTT. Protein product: CASSEAHGTGADTQYF.